These T cell receptor beta chains were read from a single sample in a study of tumor-infiltrating lymphocytes in localized non-small cell lung cancer. Here immunoSEQ multiplex PCR was the method, and the copy in TCRdb shows in-frame clones only, minus some. Among 7,000 or so clones listed, roughly 80% were seen once. What was sequenced was lung tumor tissue. The source of these receptors is a human donor with non-small cell lung cancer. Each CDR3 is given with its conserved first and last residue. The order of the fields is CDR3 protein, CDR3 DNA, D gene, J gene, clone size, V gene. D genes are given only for firm matches. Only some rows state a clone size, as once, few, many or a class for expanded clones.

CDR3aa: CASSLQGANEKLFF
CDR3nt: TGTGCCAGCAGTTTACAGGGTGCTAATGAAAAACTGTTTTTT
d_gene: .
j_gene: TRBJ1-4
abundance: .
v_gene: TRBV28

CDR3aa: CASSQDVRDEKLFF
CDR3nt: TGCGCCAGCAGCCAGGACGTAAGGGACGAAAAACTGTTTTTT
d_gene: .
j_gene: TRBJ1-4
abundance: .
v_gene: TRBV5-1

CDR3aa: CASSLGSTDTQYF
CDR3nt: TGTGCCAGCAGCCTGGGGAGTACAGATACGCAGTATTTT
d_gene: .
j_gene: TRBJ2-3
abundance: .
v_gene: TRBV7-9

CDR3aa: CASSSSRGQGGYTF
CDR3nt: TGTGCCAGCAGTTCCTCCAGGGGGCAGGGAGGCTACACCTTC
d_gene: TRBD1
j_gene: TRBJ1-2
abundance: .
v_gene: TRBV28

CDR3aa: CASSLGGWGEAFF
CDR3nt: TGTGCCAGCAGCTTAGGGGGGTGGGGTGAAGCTTTCTTT
d_gene: .
j_gene: TRBJ1-1
abundance: .
v_gene: TRBV7-2

CDR3aa: CASRGRLNSPLHF
CDR3nt: TGTGCCAGCCGGGGACGGCTAAATTCACCCCTCCACTTT
d_gene: .
j_gene: TRBJ1-6
abundance: .
v_gene: TRBV25-1

CDR3aa: CASSLLNRDNSPLHF
CDR3nt: TGTGCCAGCAGTTTATTGAACAGGGATAATTCACCCCTCCACTTT
d_gene: .
j_gene: TRBJ1-6
abundance: .
v_gene: TRBV28

CDR3aa: CASSLGLGAGGYTF
CDR3nt: TGTGCCAGCAGTTTAGGGTTGGGCGCAGGTGGCTACACCTTC
d_gene: .
j_gene: TRBJ1-2
abundance: medium-sized
v_gene: TRBV27

CDR3aa: CASSIWTGKNTEAFF
CDR3nt: TGTGCCAGCAGCATTTGGACAGGGAAGAACACTGAAGCTTTCTTT
d_gene: TRBD1
j_gene: TRBJ1-1
abundance: .
v_gene: TRBV5-4

CDR3aa: CAWSGTSGVYEQYF
CDR3nt: TGTGCCTGGAGTGGAACTAGCGGGGTTTACGAGCAGTACTTC
d_gene: TRBD2
j_gene: TRBJ2-7
abundance: .
v_gene: TRBV30

CDR3aa: CASSLGLRGSYNEQFF
CDR3nt: TGTGCCAGCAGCCTGGGACTCCGGGGTAGCTACAATGAGCAGTTCTTC
d_gene: .
j_gene: TRBJ2-1
abundance: few
v_gene: TRBV5-5

CDR3aa: CASSIGGTFTEAFF
CDR3nt: TGTGCCAGCAGTATTGGCGGGACCTTCACTGAAGCTTTCTTT
d_gene: .
j_gene: TRBJ1-1
abundance: .
v_gene: TRBV28

CDR3aa: CASSFSQRNEKLFF
CDR3nt: TGTGCCAGCAGTTTTAGTCAGCGGAATGAAAAACTGTTTTTT
d_gene: .
j_gene: TRBJ1-4
abundance: few
v_gene: TRBV27

CDR3aa: CASSIQGTGELFF
CDR3nt: TGTGCCAGCAGCATACAGGGTACCGGGGAGCTGTTTTTT
d_gene: .
j_gene: TRBJ2-2
abundance: .
v_gene: TRBV7-9

CDR3aa: CASSSPLADSYNEQFF
CDR3nt: TGCGCCAGCAGCTCGCCTCTAGCGGACTCCTACAATGAGCAGTTCTTC
d_gene: TRBD2
j_gene: TRBJ2-1
abundance: .
v_gene: TRBV5-1

CDR3aa: CASSPRTGGGETQYF
CDR3nt: TGTGCCAGCAGCCCTAGGACAGGGGGTGGGGAGACCCAGTACTTC
d_gene: TRBD1
j_gene: TRBJ2-5
abundance: .
v_gene: TRBV2

CDR3aa: CASSSNYEQYF
CDR3nt: TGCGCCAGCAGCTCCAACTACGAGCAGTACTTC
d_gene: .
j_gene: TRBJ2-7
abundance: .
v_gene: TRBV4-1

CDR3aa: CASSSLTYEQYF
CDR3nt: TGTGCCAGCAGCTCGTTGACCTACGAGCAGTACTTC
d_gene: .
j_gene: TRBJ2-7
abundance: .
v_gene: TRBV11-2

CDR3aa: CASSLREGYGYTF
CDR3nt: TGTGCCAGCAGCTTAAGGGAGGGCTATGGCTACACCTTC
d_gene: .
j_gene: TRBJ1-2
abundance: .
v_gene: TRBV7-2

CDR3aa: CASSHWAGGYNEQFF
CDR3nt: TGTGCCAGCAGCCACTGGGCGGGCGGATACAATGAGCAGTTCTTC
d_gene: .
j_gene: TRBJ2-1
abundance: .
v_gene: TRBV13

CDR3aa: CASRTVGYNEQFF
CDR3nt: TGTGCCAGCAGAACGGTGGGTTACAATGAGCAGTTCTTC
d_gene: .
j_gene: TRBJ2-1
abundance: .
v_gene: TRBV6-5

CDR3aa: CASSVAGEAPGELFF
CDR3nt: TGTGCCAGCAGCGTAGCGGGAGAGGCACCCGGGGAGCTGTTTTTT
d_gene: .
j_gene: TRBJ2-2
abundance: few
v_gene: TRBV9

CDR3aa: CASSIGTVSSYEQYF
CDR3nt: TGCGCCAGCAGCATCGGAACGGTGAGCTCCTACGAGCAGTACTTC
d_gene: .
j_gene: TRBJ2-7
abundance: .
v_gene: TRBV5-1

CDR3aa: CASSIGPGDAAEQYF
CDR3nt: TGTGCCAGTAGTATAGGGCCGGGCGACGCGGCCGAGCAGTACTTC
d_gene: .
j_gene: TRBJ2-7
abundance: few
v_gene: TRBV19

CDR3aa: CASSLGPYPNNEQFF
CDR3nt: TGTGCCAGCAGCTTAGGCCCTTACCCGAACAATGAGCAGTTCTTC
d_gene: .
j_gene: TRBJ2-1
abundance: .
v_gene: TRBV11-3

CDR3aa: CAIRDRENTEAFF
CDR3nt: TGTGCCATCAGGGACAGGGAGAACACTGAAGCTTTCTTT
d_gene: TRBD1
j_gene: TRBJ1-1
abundance: .
v_gene: TRBV10-3

CDR3aa: CASSLGDRGPEKLFF
CDR3nt: TGCGCCAGCAGCTTGGGGGACAGGGGACCTGAAAAACTGTTTTTT
d_gene: TRBD1
j_gene: TRBJ1-4
abundance: .
v_gene: TRBV5-1

CDR3aa: CASSEVTANYGYTF
CDR3nt: TGTGCCAGCAGTGAAGTGACCGCTAACTATGGCTACACCTTC
d_gene: .
j_gene: TRBJ1-2
abundance: few
v_gene: TRBV6-1

CDR3aa: CASSPLTGEAFF
CDR3nt: TGTGCCAGCTCACCCTTAACCGGTGAAGCTTTCTTT
d_gene: .
j_gene: TRBJ1-1
abundance: .
v_gene: TRBV18

CDR3aa: CASSVGARTTDTQYF
CDR3nt: TGTGCCAGCAGCGTAGGGGCCAGGACCACAGATACGCAGTATTTT
d_gene: .
j_gene: TRBJ2-3
abundance: .
v_gene: TRBV9

CDR3aa: CASSSPGQGQYEQYF
CDR3nt: TGTGCCAGCAGTTCCCCGGGACAGGGTCAATACGAGCAGTACTTC
d_gene: TRBD1
j_gene: TRBJ2-7
abundance: .
v_gene: TRBV6-5

CDR3aa: CASSLPGSGNTIYF
CDR3nt: TGCGCCAGCAGCTTGCCAGGGTCTGGAAACACCATATATTTT
d_gene: .
j_gene: TRBJ1-3
abundance: .
v_gene: TRBV5-1

CDR3aa: CAISGLGTGEAFF
CDR3nt: TGTGCCATCAGTGGGCTCGGGACCGGTGAAGCTTTCTTT
d_gene: .
j_gene: TRBJ1-1
abundance: few
v_gene: TRBV10-3

CDR3aa: CASSDAGQGPYNEQFF
CDR3nt: TGCGCCAGCAGTGATGCCGGACAGGGGCCTTACAATGAGCAGTTCTTC
d_gene: TRBD1
j_gene: TRBJ2-1
abundance: .
v_gene: TRBV10-2

CDR3aa: CASGDGYTF
CDR3nt: TGTGCCAGTGGCGACGGCTACACCTTC
d_gene: .
j_gene: TRBJ1-2
abundance: .
v_gene: TRBV19

CDR3aa: CASRTGDSYNEQFF
CDR3nt: TGTGCCAGCAGGACAGGGGATTCCTACAATGAGCAGTTCTTC
d_gene: TRBD1
j_gene: TRBJ2-1
abundance: .
v_gene: TRBV19

CDR3aa: CASSRRQGYEQYF
CDR3nt: TGTGCCAGCAGTCGCAGACAGGGCTACGAGCAGTACTTC
d_gene: TRBD1
j_gene: TRBJ2-7
abundance: .
v_gene: TRBV6-5

CDR3aa: CASTPTSGASEQYF
CDR3nt: TGCGCCAGCACCCCGACTAGCGGGGCGAGCGAGCAGTACTTC
d_gene: TRBD2
j_gene: TRBJ2-7
abundance: .
v_gene: TRBV5-1

CDR3aa: CASSYAGTGLYEQYF
CDR3nt: TGTGCCAGCAGCTACGCCGGGACAGGGCTATACGAGCAGTACTTC
d_gene: TRBD1
j_gene: TRBJ2-7
abundance: once
v_gene: TRBV9

CDR3aa: CASSLAQLAGRDEQYF
CDR3nt: TGCGCCAGCAGCTTGGCCCAACTAGCGGGACGGGACGAGCAGTACTTC
d_gene: TRBD2
j_gene: TRBJ2-7
abundance: once
v_gene: TRBV5-1

CDR3aa: CASSARTGVDTQYF
CDR3nt: TGTGCCAGCAGTGCTAGGACAGGGGTTGATACGCAGTATTTT
d_gene: TRBD1
j_gene: TRBJ2-3
abundance: .
v_gene: TRBV6-1

CDR3aa: CASSLTTNTEAFF
CDR3nt: TGTGCTAGCAGCTTAACCACGAACACTGAAGCTTTCTTT
d_gene: .
j_gene: TRBJ1-1
abundance: .
v_gene: TRBV7-7

CDR3aa: CASSLGSGGSYEQYF
CDR3nt: TGTGCCAGCAGCTTAGGGTCAGGGGGATCCTACGAGCAGTACTTC
d_gene: TRBD1
j_gene: TRBJ2-7
abundance: few
v_gene: TRBV7-3

CDR3aa: CASSTPRIVSTEAFF
CDR3nt: TGTGCCAGCAGCACCCCTAGGATTGTGAGCACTGAAGCTTTCTTT
d_gene: .
j_gene: TRBJ1-1
abundance: few
v_gene: TRBV11-2

CDR3aa: CASSLASTGAQNIQYF
CDR3nt: TGCGCCAGCAGCTTGGCCTCGACGGGTGCACAAAACATTCAGTACTTC
d_gene: .
j_gene: TRBJ2-4
abundance: .
v_gene: TRBV5-1

CDR3aa: CASSHRLASDTQYF
CDR3nt: TGTGCCAGCAGCCACAGACTAGCGTCAGATACGCAGTATTTT
d_gene: TRBD2
j_gene: TRBJ2-3
abundance: .
v_gene: TRBV11-1

CDR3aa: CASSPGADGAMDTQYF
CDR3nt: TGTGCCAGCTCACCCGGCGCGGACGGAGCTATGGATACGCAGTATTTT
d_gene: .
j_gene: TRBJ2-3
abundance: once
v_gene: TRBV18

CDR3aa: CASSREEGPYNEQFF
CDR3nt: TGTGCCAGCAGCCGAGAGGAGGGGCCTTACAATGAGCAGTTCTTC
d_gene: .
j_gene: TRBJ2-1
abundance: .
v_gene: TRBV11-3

CDR3aa: CASSQLYEQYF
CDR3nt: TGTGCCAGCAGCCAACTATACGAGCAGTACTTC
d_gene: .
j_gene: TRBJ2-7
abundance: .
v_gene: TRBV6-6

CDR3aa: CASRVAGGSEQYF
CDR3nt: TGTGCCTCAAGGGTAGCGGGAGGTAGCGAGCAGTACTTC
d_gene: TRBD2
j_gene: TRBJ2-7
abundance: .
v_gene: TRBV6-5

CDR3aa: CASSLVSGGLTDTQYF
CDR3nt: TGTGCCAGCAGCTTGGTTAGCGGAGGCCTAACAGATACGCAGTATTTT
d_gene: .
j_gene: TRBJ2-3
abundance: .
v_gene: TRBV5-5